The 28 T cell receptor beta chains reported below all come from one sample, sequenced in a study of spatial heterogeneity in lung cancer. TCRdb re-called the 5' RACE reads with MiXCR, one entry per CDR3 protein. The top ten hold more than 35% of the sample, which has 10,000 to 15,000 distinct CDR3 sequences, around 3.7% seen once. Documented time point: sample taken at primary tumor resection. Sequencing used PBMCs, obtained at surgery. These receptors were obtained from a male donor with early-stage non-small cell lung cancer.

Ten or more counts support this clonotype. The gene calls are TRBV19 and TRBJ2-1; 9 bases match TRBD1. The germline gives CDR1 LNHDA, CDR2 SQIVND (reference sequence). The J segment lost 3 bases and the V segment lost 5 bases, leaving 5 bases of the junction unmatched. The CDR3 has 15 residues. CDR3 in amino acids: CASSSRDRDYNEQFF. The CDR3 DNA reads TGTGCCAGTAGTTCCCGGGACAGGGACTACAATGAGCAGTTCTTC. Complete variable domain (other parts from reference TRBV19 and TRBJ2-1): DGGITQSPKYLFRKEGQNVTLSCEQNLNHDAMYWYRQDPGQGLRLIYYSQIVNDFQKGDIAEGYSVSREKKESFPLTVTSAQKNPTAFYLCASSSRDRDYNEQFFGPGTRLTVL.

This clonotype was picked up many times. CDR3 nucleotides: TGTGCCATCAGTGATCCCGGACAGGGGGCTGAAAAACTGTTTTTT. Translation gives CAISDPGQGAEKLFF. The rearrangement links TRBV10-3 to TRBJ1-4; TRBD1 agrees at 11 bases. The CDR3 contains 15 residues. The V and J ends lost 3 bases and 7 bases, in that order; junction bases with no gene match: 4. Per the germline V gene, CDR1 is ENHRY and CDR2 is SYGVKD.

This clonotype was picked up many times. The chain couples TRBV7-9 to TRBJ1-1; maybe TRBD1 (5 bases). Between the trimmed V and J ends, which lost 7 bases and 4 bases, there was a span of 16 bases. The CDR3 length is 14 residues. Germline CDR1 and CDR2: SEHNR and FQNEAQ (reference sequence). The CDR3 coding sequence is TGTGCCAGCACCACGGGGGTCGGGGGCACTGAAGCTTTCTTT. Amino acids: CASTTGVGGTEAFF.

This clonotype was picked up a small number of times. The rearrangement uses TRBV19 and TRBJ2-1; 7 bases line up with TRBD2. Germline V lookup: CDR1 LNHDA, CDR2 SQIVND (reference sequence). The CDR3 totals 14 residues. The trim removed 3 bases at V and 6 bases at J, leaving 5 bases unmatched. The CDR3 region has the DNA TGTGCCAGTAGTATCTCCGGGACTACCAATGAGCAGTTCTTC. This translates into CASSISGTTNEQFF.

This rearrangement joins TRBV5-1 to TRBJ2-2; TRBD2 agrees at 11 bases. Trimming took 4 bases from V and 1 from J; bases not matched to a gene: 3. The CDR3 totals 16 residues. CDR1 is SGHRS and CDR2 is YFSETQ in the germline V gene. For the CDR3, the DNA is TGCGCCAGCAGCCCCGGGACTAGCGGGAACACCGGGGAGCTGTTTTTT. Its translation is CASSPGTSGNTGELFF.

This clonotype was detected many times. The chain couples TRBV7-2 to TRBJ2-3; tentatively, D is TRBD2 (6 bases). The V end was cut by 1 base, the J end by 1 base, with 9 bases between. Germline V gives CDR1 SGHTA, CDR2 FQGNSA. The CDR3 has 15 residues. This CDR3 is CASSLVRGGTDTQYF. The CDR3 region has the DNA TGTGCCAGCAGCTTAGTGCGGGGAGGCACAGATACGCAGTATTTT. The variable domain in full, with the rest retrieved from reference TRBV7-2 and TRBJ2-3, is GAGVSQSPSNKVTEKGKDVELRCDPISGHTALYWYRQSLGQGLEFLIYFQGNSAPDKSGLPSDRFSAERTGGSVSTLTIQRTQQEDSAVYLCASSLVRGGTDTQYFGPGTRLTVL.

This clonotype was observed many times. V gene TRBV20-1 combines with J gene TRBJ2-7; no reliable D call. CDR3 size: 15 residues. Trimming stripped 0 bases from V and 2 bases from J, with 14 bases between. Germline CDR1 reads DFQATT; CDR2 reads SNEGSKA (reference sequence). This CDR3 is CSARDPQRQTYEQYF. As DNA, the CDR3 is TGCAGTGCTAGAGATCCCCAGCGCCAGACCTACGAGCAGTACTTC.

This clonotype was detected many times. The chain has TRBV5-4 and TRBJ2-7; D remains unclear. Germline V gives CDR1 SGHNT, CDR2 YYREEE (reference sequence). CDR3 length: 12 residues. The V gene lost 2 bases and the J gene lost 7 bases, with 10 bases spanning the gap. The CDR3 region is CASSFPLGEQYF. CDR3 bases: TGTGCCAGCAGCTTCCCGTTGGGAGAGCAGTACTTC. Full variable domain (outside the CDR3, taken from reference TRBV5-4 and TRBJ2-7): ETGVTQSPTHLIKTRGQQVTLRCSSQSGHNTVSWYQQALGQGPQFIFQYYREEENGRGNFPPRFSGLQFPNYSSELNVNALELDDSALYLCASSFPLGEQYFGPGTRLTVT.

This clonotype was seen ten or more times. The chain links TRBV4-1 to TRBJ1-4, with 11 positions matching TRBD1. Germline CDR1 is MGHRA and CDR2 is YSYEKL. V lost 0 bases and J lost 8; bases outside the gene matches: 2. The CDR3 has 15 amino acids. The CDR3 nucleotides are TGCGCCAGCAGCCAAGATGGGACAGGGGGGGAAAAACTGTTTTTT. This encodes CASSQDGTGGEKLFF.

By share, this clonotype ranks as medium-sized. The genes are TRBV2 and TRBJ2-1, with D perhaps TRBD2 (6 bases). Between the trimmed V and J ends, which lost 8 bases and 7 bases, there was a span of 12 bases. Germline V CDR1 and CDR2: SNHLY, FYNNEI. This CDR3 comprises 12 residues. The CDR3 bases are TGTGCCAGCCCGGGGCGGGAAAATGAGCAGTTCTTC. This encodes CASPGRENEQFF.

This clonotype was observed many times. This rearrangement joins TRBV5-4 to TRBJ2-5; maybe TRBD2 (5 bases). The CDR3 contains 15 residues. The V end lost 3 bases, the J end lost 3 bases, and 15 bases lay between the germline ends. The germline gives CDR1 SGHNT, CDR2 YYREEE (reference sequence). The CDR3 reads CASSSKKDFEETQYF. CDR3 DNA sequence: TGTGCCAGCAGCTCAAAGAAGGACTTTGAAGAGACCCAGTACTTC.

The sample holds many counts of this clonotype. The V gene is TRBV28, the J gene TRBJ2-7; 7 bases fit TRBD1. This CDR3 is 14 amino acids long. V shed 6 bases and J 6 bases; nucleotides not matched to a gene: 11. Germline values: CDR1 MDHEN, CDR2 SYDVKM. The DNA of the CDR3 is TGTGCCAGCAGGGTGACAGGGCTCAATCTCGAGCAGTACTTC. Protein product: CASRVTGLNLEQYF.

This clonotype was counted many times. V and J are TRBV20-1 and TRBJ2-7; 10 nucleotides line up with TRBD2. With V trimmed by 7 bases and J by 6 bases, 12 bases remained unmatched. The CDR3 runs 14 residues. Germline-derived CDR1 and CDR2 are DFQATT and SNEGSKA (reference sequence). The CDR3 protein is CSVLGLAEAGEQYF. In nucleotides, the CDR3 is TGCAGTGTTCTAGGACTAGCGGAGGCCGGCGAGCAGTACTTC.

In this sample, this clonotype turned up many times. At one end the junction does not follow the germline gene, possibly because of a read error. The chain combines TRBV2 with TRBJ1-5; 8 bases line up with TRBD1. Germline CDR1 reads SNHLY; CDR2 reads FYNNEI. The length of the CDR3 is 16 residues. The CDR3: CASREGQGGTNQPQHF. For the CDR3, the DNA is TGTGCCAGCAGGGAAGGACAGGGAGGGACCAATCAGCCCCAGCATTTT.

This clonotype was found many times. V and J are TRBV21-1 and TRBJ2-4; TRBD1, as called in the table, went unchecked against the DNA. TRBV21-1 is marked as a pseudogene. The CDR3 spans 12 residues. CDR3 sequence reads: CPPQGAKNIQYF. In DNA, the CDR3 is TGTCCCCCGCAGGGGGCCAAAAACATTCAGTACTTC.

This clonotype has a count of ten or more. This chain joins TRBV29-1 and TRBJ2-3; D perhaps matches TRBD2 (6 bases). CDR3 size: 12 residues. The ends were cut back, 4 bases at V and 6 bases at J, with 11 bases in the middle. The germline gives CDR1 SQVTM, CDR2 ANQGSEA. The CDR3 protein is CSVGSGTDTQYF. The CDR3, as DNA: TGCAGCGTTGGTAGCGGAACGGATACGCAGTATTTT.

This clonotype was seen many times. This chain connects TRBV5-1 to TRBJ2-7; the D gene is possibly TRBD1 (6 bases). Trimming stripped 5 bases from V and 3 bases from J, with 12 bases between. Germline loops: CDR1 SGHRS, CDR2 YFSETQ. The CDR3 totals 13 residues. CDR3 region: CASSRDTIYEQYF. Written as DNA, the CDR3 is TGCGCCAGCAGTAGGGACACGATCTACGAGCAGTACTTC.

This clonotype is judged medium-sized. The genes are TRBV5-1 and TRBJ2-7; no firm D call. The CDR3 is made up of 15 amino acids. The germline V gene has CDR1 SGHRS and CDR2 YFSETQ. Trimming cost V 4 bases and J 5 bases, with 19 bases left between them. The CDR3 DNA follows: TGCGCCAGCAGCACTCCGGGCCTCCGGGCCGACGAGCAGTACTTC. This codes for CASSTPGLRADEQYF. Based on the CDR3 plus reference TRBV5-1 and TRBJ2-7, the full variable domain is KAGVTQTPRYLIKTRGQQVTLSCSPISGHRSVSWYQQTPGQGLQFLFEYFSETQRNKGNFPGRFSGRQFSNSRSEMNVSTLELGDSALYLCASSTPGLRADEQYFGPGTRLTVT.

Relative to its sample, this clonotype is medium-sized. J is TRBJ2-6 and V is TRBV28, with 8 bases fitting TRBD1. Germline V lookup: CDR1 MDHEN, CDR2 SYDVKM. This CDR3 has 17 residues. V shed 6 bases and J 1 base; nucleotides not matched to a gene: 8. As DNA, the CDR3 is TGTGCCAGCAGACCAGGACAGGGTAAATCTGGGGCCAACGTCCTGACTTTC. It specifies CASRPGQGKSGANVLTF.

This clonotype was seen at least ten times. The gene calls are TRBV20-1 and TRBJ1-2, with D possibly matching TRBD1 (5 bases). CDR1 DFQATT and CDR2 SNEGSKA come from the germline V gene (reference sequence). V was trimmed by 1 base and J by 13 bases, leaving 19 bases between them. CDR3 length equals 13 residues. CDR3 sequence (DNA): TGCAGTGCTAGAGGTCCCGGGACCGCCTCTATCACCTTC. Translated, it gives CSARGPGTASITF.

This clonotype was picked up a small number of times. The rearrangement joins TRBV28 to TRBJ2-1; D unresolved. V shed 8 bases and J shed 13 bases, with 12 bases lying between them. Germline CDR1 MDHEN, CDR2 SYDVKM. The CDR3 runs 10 residues. This chain's CDR3 is CASGPSSQFF. The DNA of the CDR3 is TGTGCCAGCGGCCCCTCTTCACAGTTCTTC.

Ten or more counts support this clonotype. The genes are TRBV12-3 or TRBV12-4 and TRBJ2-2; no clear D gene. V lost 3 bases to trimming and J lost 3 bases, with 5 bases between them. The CDR3 sequence is 13 residues long. CDR3 region: CASSFGYTGELFF. CDR3 coding DNA: TGTGCCAGCAGTTTCGGATACACCGGGGAGCTGTTTTTT.

This clonotype was recorded at least ten times. The CDR3 DNA sequence: TGTGCCAGCAGCTCCTTGGGCTTAGGTGGTCTGGGGGGACTATACAATGAGCAGTTCTTC. Translated: CASSSLGLGGLGGLYNEQFF. This sequence joins TRBV7-4 and TRBJ2-1; 7 nucleotides agree with TRBD2. The V gene's germline CDR1 is SGHVT and CDR2 SQSDAQ. The CDR3 runs to 20 residues. V was clipped by 4 bases and J by 4 bases; unmatched bases: 22.

In its sample, this clonotype was seen a few times. The gene calls are TRBV7-2 and TRBJ1-2; D is perhaps TRBD1 (6 bases). V was shortened by 1 base and J by 4 bases, with 10 bases between the two germline ends. The CDR3 extends over 14 amino acids. Germline CDR1 SGHTA, CDR2 FQGNSA. CDR3 coding DNA: TGTGCCAGCAGCTTAGGTCAGGGGTTCTATGGCTACACCTTC. Encoded protein: CASSLGQGFYGYTF.

This clonotype showed up many times. The genes are TRBV5-4 and TRBJ2-5; 7 positions match TRBD2. V gave up 1 base and J gave up 4 bases; unmatched junction bases: 4. The CDR3 has 14 amino acids. CDR1 SGHNT and CDR2 YYREEE come from the germline V gene (reference sequence). The CDR3 loop is CASSLSQRGETQYF. CDR3 sequence (DNA): TGTGCCAGCAGCTTGTCGCAGCGGGGAGAGACCCAGTACTTC.

This clonotype was detected ten times or more. The chain couples TRBV20-1 to TRBJ1-4; 8 nucleotides agree with TRBD1. The CDR3 length is 14 residues. V was pared by 3 bases and J by 8 bases, with 8 bases of the junction left unmatched. From germline, CDR1 is DFQATT and CDR2 SNEGSKA (reference sequence). CDR3 coding DNA: TGCAGTGCTAGGGGACAGGAGATTACCGAAAAACTGTTTTTT. Translated, it gives CSARGQEITEKLFF.

The chain uses TRBV7-2 and TRBJ1-6; 7 nucleotides agree with TRBD1. This CDR3 comprises 14 residues. With V trimmed by 5 bases and J by 10 bases, 8 bases remained unmatched. Per germline, CDR1 SGHTA and CDR2 FQGNSA. The CDR3 bases are TGTGCCAGCAGCCTCGGGACAGAAGGATCACCCCTCCACTTT. Protein product: CASSLGTEGSPLHF. The variable domain in full, with the rest retrieved from reference TRBV7-2 and TRBJ1-6, is GAGVSQSPSNKVTEKGKDVELRCDPISGHTALYWYRQSLGQGLEFLIYFQGNSAPDKSGLPSDRFSAERTGGSVSTLTIQRTQQEDSAVYLCASSLGTEGSPLHFGNGTRLTVT.

This clonotype was recorded many times. The chain combines TRBV20-1 with TRBJ2-3; 10 bases line up with TRBD1. The CDR3 is made up of 13 amino acids. V lost 6 bases, J lost 5 bases, and 5 bases stayed unmatched. Germline assignment: CDR1 DFQATT and CDR2 SNEGSKA (reference sequence). CDR3 loop: CSALTGGQDTQYF. CDR3 DNA: TGCAGTGCCCTGACAGGGGGCCAAGATACGCAGTATTTT.